A single sample gave rise to the 16 T cell receptor beta chains below, sequenced in a study of CD8 T cells in ankylosing spondylitis. TCRdb itself ran the 5' RACE reads through MiXCR, one entry per CDR3 protein. The sample records 150,000 to 200,000 distinct CDR3 sequences, 10% to 15% being singletons. The sequencing input was blood, either unsorted or a sorted T cell fraction (not recorded which). The source of these receptors is a female donor with ankylosing spondylitis or in good health (not recorded which).

This clonotype was recorded many times. This CDR3 reads CASSPWTGANYGYTF. CDR3 DNA: TGTGCCAGCAGTCCTTGGACAGGTGCTAACTATGGCTACACCTTC. This chain connects TRBV12-3 or TRBV12-4 to TRBJ1-2, with TRBD1 matching over 7 bases. This CDR3 region has 15 residues. Trimming cost V 5 bases and J 0 bases; bases outside gene matches: 6.

This clonotype occurred many times. The chain joins TRBV5-1 to TRBJ2-7; D gene unclear. The CDR3 runs 13 residues. V was pared by 3 bases and J by 6 bases, with 13 bases between. From germline, CDR1 is SGHRS and CDR2 YFSETQ. The CDR3: CASSSDNFGEQYF. The CDR3 region has the DNA TGCGCCAGCAGCTCAGACAATTTTGGCGAGCAGTACTTC. The full variable domain, rest sourced from reference TRBV5-1 and TRBJ2-7, is KAGVTQTPRYLIKTRGQQVTLSCSPISGHRSVSWYQQTPGQGLQFLFEYFSETQRNKGNFPGRFSGRQFSNSRSEMNVSTLELGDSALYLCASSSDNFGEQYFGPGTRLTVT.

This clonotype was seen repeatedly, ten times or more. This chain joins TRBV5-1 and TRBJ2-2; 7 nucleotides align to TRBD1. CDR3 length: 14 amino acids. Germline CDR1 SGHRS, CDR2 YFSETQ. The trim removed 4 bases at V and 4 bases at J, leaving 4 bases unmatched. The CDR3: CASSMGQITGELFF. The CDR3 DNA reads TGCGCCAGCAGCATGGGACAGATCACCGGGGAGCTGTTTTTT.

This clonotype came up many times. The chain links TRBV29-1 to TRBJ2-7; D ambiguous. The germline V and J ends were trimmed by 4 bases and 4 bases, with 11 bases remaining between them. The CDR3 loop spans 12 amino acids. CDR1 and CDR2 (germline): SQVTM, ANQGSEA. The CDR3 DNA reads TGCAGCGTTGCGACAACACATTACGAGCAGTACTTC. It yields the protein CSVATTHYEQYF.

There are many counts of this clonotype. The chain is built from TRBV11-2 and TRBJ2-3; the D gene is possibly TRBD2 (6 bases). The CDR3 length is 16 residues. V was trimmed by 4 bases and J by 5 bases, leaving 19 bases between them. Per germline, CDR1 SGHAT and CDR2 FQNNGV. The CDR3 sequence is CASSSPPGEGRDTQYF. CDR3 in DNA: TGTGCCAGCAGCTCCCCCCCGGGAGAGGGACGAGATACGCAGTATTTT.

On this clonotype itself: With a much larger clone just one base away, this may be a read error. The chain has TRBV20-1 and TRBJ1-1; weak D call: TRBD1 (6 bases). Trimming stripped 4 bases from V and 5 bases from J, with 20 bases between. Germline V gene data show CDR1 as DFQATT and CDR2 as SNEGSKA (reference sequence). The CDR3 is 15 residues long. The CDR3 sequence is CSATSGAVKGTEAFF. CDR3 DNA sequence: TGCAGTGCTACCTCGGGGGCAGTCAAGGGGACTGAAGCTTTCTTT.

This clonotype was counted ten times or more. This chain links TRBV18 with TRBJ1-6; D ambiguous. There are 13 residues in the CDR3. CDR1 and CDR2 from the germline V gene are KGHSH and LQKENI. V lost 6 bases and J lost 7, with 10 bases in between. The DNA for the CDR3 is TGTGCCAGCTCTAGGGATGAAAATTCACCCCTCCACTTT. Amino acid sequence: CASSRDENSPLHF.

This clonotype was recorded at least ten times. V is TRBV4-3 and J is TRBJ1-3; D call uncertain. Germline CDR1 LGHNA, CDR2 YSLEER. The V end was cut by 0 bases, the J end by 0 bases, with 12 bases between. The CDR3 spans 17 residues. The CDR3 nucleotides read TGCGCCAGCAGCCAAGATAGCAGCCCTCGCTCTGGAAACACCATATATTTT. Its translation is CASSQDSSPRSGNTIYF.

This clonotype turned up a few times. This chain uses TRBV7-9 with TRBJ1-5; a weak D match, TRBD1 (6 bases). This CDR3 comprises 15 residues. Per germline, CDR1 SEHNR and CDR2 FQNEAQ (reference sequence). Trimming left V 6 bases short and J 2 bases short, with 14 bases between. The CDR3 is CASSLEGDRNQPQHF. The CDR3 nucleotides are TGTGCCAGCAGTCTCGAGGGGGACCGCAATCAGCCCCAGCATTTT.

This clonotype was counted at least ten times. The V and J genes are TRBV20-1 and TRBJ2-1; D ambiguous. This CDR3 is 17 amino acids long. CDR1 is DFQATT and CDR2 is SNEGSKA in the germline V gene (reference sequence). V was trimmed by 3 bases and J by 0 bases, leaving 18 bases between them. The CDR3 here is CSASASDWTSSYNEQFF. The CDR3 DNA sequence: TGCAGTGCTAGTGCCTCCGATTGGACGAGCTCCTACAATGAGCAGTTCTTC.

This clonotype was seen ten or more times. The rearrangement links TRBV13 to TRBJ2-7, with D uncertain. V lost 2 bases and J 3 bases, leaving 8 bases between the germline ends. Per germline, CDR1 PRHDT and CDR2 FYEKMQ (reference sequence). This CDR3 spans 13 amino acids. The CDR3 loop is CASSLSGLYEQYF. The CDR3 DNA sequence: TGTGCCAGCAGCTTATCGGGTCTCTACGAGCAGTACTTC.

Notes on this clonotype: A read error is possible here, since a much larger clone lies one base away. This chain uses TRBV29-1 with TRBJ2-7; the match to TRBD2 covers 7 bases. Germline assignment: CDR1 SQVTM and CDR2 ANQGSEA. The length of the CDR3 is 16 residues. The DNA of the CDR3 is TGCAGCGTTGCCCGGGAGGCGGGGATTTGGGCCTACGAGCGGTACTTC. Residues: CSVAREAGIWAYERYF.

This clonotype was seen at least ten times. The V gene is TRBV20-1, the J gene TRBJ2-3; D might be TRBD2 (6 bases). Looked up from germline, CDR1 is DFQATT and CDR2 is SNEGSKA (reference sequence). This CDR3 contains 13 residues. V lost 3 bases, J lost 3 bases, and 10 bases lay in between. The DNA of the CDR3 is TGCAGTGCTAGCGGGAGTGGAACAGATACGCAGTATTTT. Its protein is CSASGSGTDTQYF.

With respect to this clonotype: Germline and junction disagree at one end, which may indicate a read error. This sequence joins TRBV29-1 and TRBJ1-1; D unresolved. Per the germline V gene, CDR1 is SQVTM and CDR2 is ANQGSEA. There are 13 residues in the CDR3. The CDR3 reads CSVEGAVNAEAFF. The CDR3 region has the DNA TGCAGCGTTGAAGGGGCTGTGAACGCTGAAGCTTTCTTT.

As to this clonotype: A much larger clone sits a single nucleotide away, making a read error possible. This chain links TRBV4-2 with TRBJ2-7, with 11 bases that match TRBD2. The CDR3 sequence is 15 residues long. CDR1 and CDR2 (germline): LGHNA, YNFKEQ. CDR3 loop: CTSSLAGGTAHEQYF. In DNA form, the CDR3 reads TGTACCAGCAGCCTAGCGGGAGGTACGGCCCACGAGCAGTACTTC.

This clonotype was detected ten times or more. The rearrangement links TRBV5-1 to TRBJ2-1, with TRBD2 matching 10 bases. CDR1 and CDR2 (germline): SGHRS, YFSETQ. With V trimmed by 4 bases and J by 5 bases, 6 bases remained unmatched. The CDR3 length is 15 residues. The CDR3 sequence is CASSPSGRVNNEQFF. CDR3 DNA: TGCGCCAGCAGCCCAAGCGGGAGGGTAAACAATGAGCAGTTCTTC.